These T cell receptor beta chains were read from a single sample in a study of OX40 agonist ivuxolimab in advanced cancers. The table came from immunoSEQ multiplex PCR; TCRdb's copy has only in-frame clones and leaves some out. The table has about 23,000 clones, 77% seen once. The starting material was CD4+ or CD8+ T cells sorted from blood, obtained in a trial of the OX40 agonist ivuxolimab. The source of these receptors is an adult with an advanced solid tumor such as melanoma, head and neck, liver or kidney cancer. The CDR3 runs from the conserved cysteine through the conserved F or W. D genes are given only for firm matches. Part of the rows lack a size; the others show once, few, many or a class for expanded clones.

v_gene	abundance	d_gene	len	j_gene	CDR3aa	CDR3nt
TRBV7-2	-	-	15	TRBJ1-5	CASSSNRLSNQPQHF	TGTGCCAGCAGCTCAAACCGACTTAGCAATCAGCCCCAGCATTTT
TRBV4-2	-	-	13	TRBJ2-1	CASSQEMWDEQFF	TGTGCCAGCAGCCAAGAGATGTGGGATGAGCAGTTCTTC
TRBV29-1	once	TRBD2	15	TRBJ2-3	CSVPRTSGITDTQYF	TGCAGCGTCCCCCGGACTAGCGGGATAACAGATACGCAGTATTTT
TRBV20-1	few	-	11	TRBJ1-1	CSASVQSEAFF	TGCAGTGCTAGTGTACAGTCTGAAGCTTTCTTT
TRBV5-4	once	-	14	TRBJ2-7	CASSLDRRAYEQYF	TGTGCCAGCAGCTTGGATCGCAGGGCCTACGAGCAGTACTTC
TRBV9	-	-	13	TRBJ2-6	CASRNSGANVLTF	TGTGCCAGCAGGAACTCTGGGGCCAACGTCCTGACTTTC
TRBV6-6	-	-	13	TRBJ2-7	CASSYRGDYEQYF	TGTGCCAGCAGTTACCGGGGAGACTACGAGCAGTACTTC
TRBV28	-	TRBD2	17	TRBJ2-1	CASTTSGRPSSYNEQFF	TGTGCCAGCACTACTAGCGGGAGGCCGAGCTCCTACAATGAGCAGTTCTTC
TRBV27	-	-	12	TRBJ1-2	CASKDNNYGYTF	TGTGCCAGTAAGGACAACAACTATGGCTACACCTTC
TRBV19	few	-	10	TRBJ2-7	CASGDYEQYF	TGTGCCAGCGGGGACTACGAGCAGTACTTC
TRBV9	few	-	15	TRBJ1-2	CASSVDGRVMGGYTF	TGTGCCAGCAGCGTAGACGGCAGGGTAATGGGTGGCTACACCTTC
TRBV6-1	-	TRBD2	17	TRBJ2-3	CASSETSGGGPTDTQYF	TGTGCCAGCAGTGAAACTAGCGGAGGGGGACCCACAGATACGCAGTATTTT
TRBV5-8	-	-	13	TRBJ1-3	CASRQFSGNTIYF	TGTGCCAGTCGACAGTTCTCTGGAAACACCATATATTTT
TRBV21-1	-	-	15	TRBJ2-1	CASSVGGAAYNEQFF	TGTGCCAGCAGCGTAGGCGGGGCAGCCTACAATGAGCAGTTCTTC
TRBV19	-	-	13	TRBJ2-7	CASSFGVRDEQYF	TGTGCCAGTAGTTTTGGGGTGCGGGACGAGCAGTACTTC